This T cell receptor beta chain was obtained from a study of T cell clonotyping in hematopoietic cell transplantation. Study-wide findings and caveats: Recipient TCR diversity dropped after transplant; expanded clonotypes rose from day 30 to 180. Graft donor and pretransplant recipient Inverse Simpson Index values predicted broader posttransplant TCR diversity. At the given depth, recipient repertoires were over 95% de novo clonotypes.

About this clone: Its antigen remains unidentified.

This table comes from immunoSEQ multiplex PCR, and its TCRdb copy is limited to in-frame clones, with some not included. Of more than 25,000 clones detected, around nine tenths appear once; the ten largest clones hold about 10%. Samples: about 28 days before transplant, then days 30, 100 and 180 after. The CDR3 has 14 amino acids. The V and J ends lost 2 bases and 1 base respectively, with 9 bases between them. The germline V gene encodes CDR1 SGHRS and CDR2 YFSETQ. The receptor was isolated from a female patient aged 50-59 years who had an allogeneic stem cell transplant from a related donor, so the T cells may come from the graft donor. Some clones in this sample may be carry-over from other donors' samples. Source: PBMCs, taken 100 days after allogeneic stem cell transplant. The genes are TRBV5-1 and TRBJ1-1, with D possibly being TRBD1 (5 bases). CDR3 loop: CASSFGAKNTEAFF. DNA of the CDR3: TGCGCCAGCAGCTTCGGGGCGAAGAACACTGAAGCTTTCTTT.